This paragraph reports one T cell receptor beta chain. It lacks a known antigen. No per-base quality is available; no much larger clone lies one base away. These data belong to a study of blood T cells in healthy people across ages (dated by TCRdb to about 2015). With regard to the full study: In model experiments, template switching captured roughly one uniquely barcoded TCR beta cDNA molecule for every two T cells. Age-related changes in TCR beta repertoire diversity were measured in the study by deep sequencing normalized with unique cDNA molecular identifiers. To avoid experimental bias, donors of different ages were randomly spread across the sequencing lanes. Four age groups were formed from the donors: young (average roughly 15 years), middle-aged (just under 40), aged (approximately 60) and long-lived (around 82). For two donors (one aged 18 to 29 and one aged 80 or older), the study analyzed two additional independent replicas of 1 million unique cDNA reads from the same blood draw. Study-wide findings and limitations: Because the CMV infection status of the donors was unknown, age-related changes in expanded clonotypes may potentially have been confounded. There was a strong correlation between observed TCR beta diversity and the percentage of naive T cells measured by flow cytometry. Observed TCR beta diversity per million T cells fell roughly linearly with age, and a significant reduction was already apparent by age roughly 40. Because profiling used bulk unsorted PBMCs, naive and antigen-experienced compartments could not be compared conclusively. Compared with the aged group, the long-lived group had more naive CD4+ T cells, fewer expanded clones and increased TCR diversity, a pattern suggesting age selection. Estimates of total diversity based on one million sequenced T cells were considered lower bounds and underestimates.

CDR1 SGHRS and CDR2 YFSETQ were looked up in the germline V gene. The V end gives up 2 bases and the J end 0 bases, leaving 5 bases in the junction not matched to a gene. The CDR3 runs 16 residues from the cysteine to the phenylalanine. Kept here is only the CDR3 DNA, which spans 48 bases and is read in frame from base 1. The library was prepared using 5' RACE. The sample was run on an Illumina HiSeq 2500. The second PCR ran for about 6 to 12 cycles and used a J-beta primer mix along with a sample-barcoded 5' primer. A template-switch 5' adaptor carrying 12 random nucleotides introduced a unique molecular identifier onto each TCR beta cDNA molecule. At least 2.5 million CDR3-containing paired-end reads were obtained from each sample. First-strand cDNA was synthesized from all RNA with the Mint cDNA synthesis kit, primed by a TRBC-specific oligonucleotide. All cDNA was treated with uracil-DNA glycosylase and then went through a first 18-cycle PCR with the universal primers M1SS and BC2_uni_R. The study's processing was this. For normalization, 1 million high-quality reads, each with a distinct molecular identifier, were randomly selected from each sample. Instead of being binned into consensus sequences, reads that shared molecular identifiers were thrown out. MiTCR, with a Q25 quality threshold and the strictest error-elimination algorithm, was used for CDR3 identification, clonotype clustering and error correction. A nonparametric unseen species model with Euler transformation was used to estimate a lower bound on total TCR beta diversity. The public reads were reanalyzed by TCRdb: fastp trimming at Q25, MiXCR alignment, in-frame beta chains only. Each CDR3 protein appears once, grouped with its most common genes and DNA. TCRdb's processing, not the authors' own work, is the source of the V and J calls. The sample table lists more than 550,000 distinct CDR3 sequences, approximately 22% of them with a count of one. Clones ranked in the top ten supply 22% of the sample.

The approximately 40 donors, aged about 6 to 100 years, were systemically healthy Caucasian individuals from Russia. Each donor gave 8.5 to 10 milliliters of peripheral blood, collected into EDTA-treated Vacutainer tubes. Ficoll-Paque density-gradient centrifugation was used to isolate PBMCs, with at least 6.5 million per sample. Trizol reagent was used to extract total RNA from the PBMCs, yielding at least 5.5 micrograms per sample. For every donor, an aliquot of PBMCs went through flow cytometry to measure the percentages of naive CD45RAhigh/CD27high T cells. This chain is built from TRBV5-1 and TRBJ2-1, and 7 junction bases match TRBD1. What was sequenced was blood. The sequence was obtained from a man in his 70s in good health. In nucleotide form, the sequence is TGCGCCAGCAGCTTACGGGACAGCTTCTCCTACAATGAGCAGTTCTTC. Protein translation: CASSLRDSFSYNEQFF. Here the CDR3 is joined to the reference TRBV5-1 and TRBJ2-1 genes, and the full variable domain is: KAGVTQTPRYLIKTRGQQVTLSCSPISGHRSVSWYQQTPGQGLQFLFEYFSETQRNKGNFPGRFSGRQFSNSRSEMNVSTLELGDSALYLCASSLRDSFSYNEQFFGPGTRLTVL.